The 22 T cell receptor beta chains below were found in one sample sequenced in a study of TET2 disruption in CD19-targeted CAR T cells. Repertoires were generated with immunoSEQ multiplex PCR, while TCRdb's copy carries only in-frame clones and drops some. The clone table shows 25,000 to 30,000 clones, with the ten largest holding 1.9%. The antigens for these receptors are not known. Treatment meaning: autologous CTL019 cells: CD19 CAR with 4-1BB and CD3 zeta domains. This specimen consisted of CD8- CAR+ T cells sorted from cultured blood T cells, obtained for CD19 CAR T cell therapy. Specified subset: CD8-negative CAR-positive T cells from the infusion product. All receptors derive from a man aged 65-85 years with chronic lymphocytic leukemia.

About this clone: The read halts 3 residues ahead of the CDR3 end, with the missing end drawn from the germline J gene. This sample also contains other DNA sequences that code for the same CDR3. The rearrangement uses TRBV5-1 and TRBJ1-3, with 11 bases aligning to TRBD1. In germline, CDR1 is SGHRS, CDR2 YFSETQ. The CDR3 totals 18 residues. Germline trimming cut 4 bases from V and 0 bases from J; bases unmatched to any gene: 9. CDR3 DNA, as far as it was read: TGCGCCAGCAGCAGAAGTCCCGGGACAGGGGGCTCTGGAAACACC. This gives the protein CASSRSPGTGGSGNT. The entire CDR3 is CASSRSPGTGGSGNTIYF.

As to this clone: The read is 3 residues too short to cover the CDR3 end, so that end is filled in from the germline J gene. The chain has TRBV10-1 and TRBJ2-4, with 8 bases that match TRBD2. Germline V gene lookup returns CDR1 WNHNN and CDR2 SYGVQD (reference sequence). The CDR3 is 15 residues long. The sequenced CDR3 bases are TGCGCCAGCACCGGGGGGGTAGGGGCGCCGGAGACT. It translates to CASTGGVGAPET. The CDR3 as a whole reads CASTGGVGAPETQYF.

Regarding this clone: The read halts 3 residues ahead of the CDR3 end, with the missing end drawn from the germline J gene. The genes are TRBV12-5 and TRBJ1-1; a weak D match, TRBD1 (6 bases). CDR1 and CDR2 from the germline V gene are LGHNT and FRNRAP. This CDR3 comprises 12 residues. The V end lost 6 bases, the J end lost 4 bases, and 9 bases lay between the germline ends. The sequenced part of the CDR3 DNA is TGTGCTAGTGGCCGGGACACCACTGAA. It translates to CASGRDTTE. In full, the CDR3 reads CASGRDTTEAFF. Complete variable domain (other parts from reference TRBV12-5 and TRBJ1-1): DARVTQTPRHKVTEMGQEVTMRCQPILGHNTVFWYRQTMMQGLELLAYFRNRAPLDDSGMPKDRFSAEMPDATLATLKIQPSEPRDSAVYFCASGRDTTEAFFGQGTRLTVV.

A remark on this clone: With the read ending 3 residues before the CDR3 end, the germline J gene is used to fill in that end. This chain links TRBV27 with TRBJ1-2; D remains unclear. V lost 3 bases and J lost 4, with 15 bases in between. The germline V gene encodes CDR1 MNHEY and CDR2 SMNVEV (reference sequence). The CDR3 runs to 15 residues. The CDR3 bases that were read are TGTGCCAGCAGTTTGAGTAGTCAGTCGGGCTATGGC. Translation: CASSLSSQSGYG. In full, the CDR3 reads CASSLSSQSGYGYTF.

Worth noting for this clone: The read is 3 residues too short to cover the CDR3 end, so that end is filled in from the germline J gene. J is TRBJ2-1 and V is TRBV18; D gene ambiguous. The V gene lost 6 bases and the J gene lost 1 base, with 10 bases spanning the gap. There are 14 residues in the CDR3. Germline V gene sequence: CDR1 KGHSH, CDR2 LQKENI. CDR3 amino acids: CASSPVGSYNEQFF. The part of the CDR3 DNA that was read is TGTGCCAGCTCTCCTGTCGGGTCCTACAATGAG.

For this clone: The read comes to an end 3 residues before the CDR3 does, leaving the germline J gene to fill in the end. The V and J genes are TRBV14 and TRBJ1-1; D unclear. The CDR3 covers 11 residues. Germline CDR1 SGHDN, CDR2 FVKESK. The sequenced CDR3 bases are TGTGCCAGCAGCCAAGAATTTAGA. Amino acids: CASSQEFR. The complete CDR3 reads CASSQEFRAFF.

Turning to this clone: Read coverage stops 3 residues before the CDR3 terminus; the germline J gene supplies the remainder. The V call is TRBV27, the J call TRBJ2-6, with D hard to call. The germline gives CDR1 MNHEY, CDR2 SMNVEV (reference sequence). CDR3 length equals 17 residues. V was pared by 6 bases and J by 0 bases, with 15 bases between. This chain's CDR3 is CASSPTPTRSGANVLTF. CDR3 DNA (partial): TGTGCCAGCAGCCCGACACCTACTCGCTCTGGGGCCAACGTC.

About this clone: The read finishes 3 residues shy of the CDR3 end, and the germline J gene is used to complete it. The chain uses TRBV20-1 and TRBJ2-1, with 11 bases fitting TRBD2. Per germline, CDR1 DFQATT and CDR2 SNEGSKA (reference sequence). J was trimmed by 6 bases and V by 3 bases; bases with no gene match: 7. The CDR3 runs to 15 residues. CDR3 sequence: CSASPLAGGVNEQFF. Incomplete CDR3 DNA: TGCAGTGCTAGTCCCTTAGCGGGGGGGGTCAATGAG.

Turning to this clone: The junction departs from the called germline gene at one end, perhaps through a read error. The CDR3 here is CSSSLGQSSYDYTF. CDR3 bases read: TGTTCCAGCAGCTTAGGACAAAGCTCCTACGAC. This sequence joins TRBV7-9 and TRBJ1-2, with D maybe TRBD1 (5 bases). The read falls 3 residues short of the CDR3 end, and the missing part is taken from the germline J gene. The CDR3 runs 14 residues. Germline V CDR1 and CDR2: SEHNR, FQNEAQ (reference sequence).

As for this clone: The read ends 3 residues before the CDR3 terminus; that terminus is restored from the germline J gene. The chain couples TRBV4-1 to TRBJ2-7, with TRBD2 matching 12 bases. Germline-derived CDR1 and CDR2 are MGHRA and YSYEKL. The CDR3 contains 16 residues. The V gene end was trimmed by 3 bases and the J gene end by 0 bases; junction bases not matched to a gene: 3. CDR3 amino acids: CASSQRTSGNSYEQYF. The sequenced part of the CDR3 DNA is TGCGCCAGCAGCCAGAGGACTAGCGGGAACTCCTACGAG.

In the case of this clone: The read terminates 3 residues ahead of where the CDR3 ends, so the germline J gene completes it. V is TRBV7-3 and J is TRBJ2-7; 7 bases are shared with TRBD2. The V gene's germline CDR1 is SGHTA and CDR2 FQGTGA. J lost 1 base, V lost 7 bases, and 16 bases had no gene match. CDR3 length: 17 amino acids. Partial CDR3 DNA: TGTGCCAGCACCCTTCATGTGGGGGGGAGAGAGTCCTACGAG. Translation: CASTLHVGGRESYE. From start to end, the CDR3 is CASTLHVGGRESYEQYF.

Remarks on this clone: The read falls 3 residues short of the CDR3 end, and the missing part is taken from the germline J gene. The chain employs TRBV12-3 or TRBV12-4 and TRBJ2-2; 9 bases agree with TRBD1. The CDR3 sequence is 15 residues long. The CDR3 here is CASRGQGDFNEKLFF. The CDR3 DNA, read in part, is TGTGCCAGCAGGGGACAGGGCGATTTTAATGAAAAG.

A word on this clone: The read ends 3 residues shy of where the CDR3 ends; the end is completed using the germline J gene. The V gene is TRBV25-1, the J gene TRBJ2-7; 10 bases map to TRBD2. The V segment lost 3 bases and the J segment 2 bases; nucleotides outside the gene matches: 7. The CDR3 consists of 16 residues. The germline CDR1 and CDR2 sequences are MGHDK and SYGVNS. The DNA read from the CDR3 is TGTGCCAGCAGTGATCTGGCTAGCGGGGGCCCCTACGAG. Its translation: CASSDLASGGPYE. The whole CDR3 sequence reads CASSDLASGGPYEQYF.

As regards this clone: The read stops 3 residues short of the end of the CDR3; the missing end is completed from the germline J gene. The chain couples TRBV18 to TRBJ1-1; D call uncertain. The V end lost 3 bases, the J end lost 0 bases, and 8 bases lay between the germline ends. The V gene's germline CDR1 is KGHSH and CDR2 LQKENI. The CDR3 is 14 residues long. CDR3 in amino acids: CASSPQVLNTEAFF. CDR3 bases read: TGTGCCAGCTCACCCCAGGTCCTGAACACTGAA.

Concerning this clone: The read stops 3 residues short of the end of the CDR3; the missing end is completed from the germline J gene. The chain links TRBV28 to TRBJ1-2; no clear D gene. Per the germline V gene, CDR1 is MDHEN and CDR2 is SYDVKM. V lost 2 bases and J 3 bases, leaving 7 bases between the germline ends. The CDR3 is 13 residues long. CDR3 DNA, as far as it was read: TGTGCCAGCAGTTTAAGGCAGGACTATGGC. Its protein is CASSLRQDYG. The full-length CDR3 reads as CASSLRQDYGYTF.

As to this clone: Read data end 3 residues before the CDR3 end; the end is taken from the germline J gene. The rearrangement joins TRBV5-8 to TRBJ1-1; the D is unclear. V gave up 2 bases and J gave up 1 base, with 6 bases separating them. Germline loops: CDR1 SGHTS, CDR2 YDEGEE. This CDR3 spans 13 amino acids. The part of the CDR3 DNA that was read is TGTGCCAGCAGCTTACTACAGAACACTGAA. Encoded protein: CASSLLQNTE. The whole CDR3 protein is CASSLLQNTEAFF.

A note on this clone: The CDR3 end lies 3 residues beyond the end of the read and is filled in from the germline J gene. V usage is TRBV29-1 and J usage is TRBJ2-4; 7 positions match TRBD1. Looked up from germline, CDR1 is SQVTM and CDR2 is ANQGSEA. This CDR3 region has 15 residues. The CDR3 loop is CSVVWAGGSNQPQYF. CDR3 DNA (partial): TGCAGCGTTGTTTGGGCAGGGGGTAGCAATCAGCCT.

Points on this clone: The CDR3 end falls 3 residues outside the read, so it is completed with the germline J gene. The rearrangement uses TRBV5-1 and TRBJ1-2; no firm D call. The CDR3 is 12 amino acids. Germline CDR1 reads SGHRS; CDR2 reads YFSETQ. The CDR3 is CASFLNPDTYTF. CDR3 bases read: TGCGCCAGCTTCCTGAACCCAGATACC.

Comments on this clone: Read data end 3 residues before the CDR3 end; the end is taken from the germline J gene. This chain joins TRBV7-9 and TRBJ2-5; 9 bases are shared with TRBD2. Germline V gives CDR1 SEHNR, CDR2 FQNEAQ (reference sequence). The CDR3 runs to 15 residues. Trimming took 5 bases from V and 2 from J; bases not matched to a gene: 6. The CDR3 protein is CASSLWRGGQETQYF. The sequenced part of the CDR3 DNA is TGTGCCAGCAGCCTCTGGCGGGGGGGGCAAGAGACC.

CDR3 sequence reads: CASSHRTSGSSYNEQFF. CDR3 DNA, as far as it was read: TGTGCCAGCAGCCATAGGACTAGCGGGAGCTCCTACAATGAG. The gene calls are TRBV6-2 or TRBV6-3 and TRBJ2-1; TRBD2 aligns across 13 bases. From the germline J gene comes the end of the CDR3, since the read stops 3 residues before it. Germline-derived CDR1 and CDR2 are MNHEY and SVGEGT. After removal of 6 bases from V and 0 bases from J, the junction contained 5 bases not matched to a gene. The length of the CDR3 is 17 residues.

Partial CDR3 DNA: TGCGCCAGCAGTGAGAAGAGGGGAAACTACGAC. As protein: CASSEKRGNYD. The whole CDR3 sequence is CASSEKRGNYDYTF. This chain connects TRBV10-1 to TRBJ1-2; D may be TRBD1 (5 bases). The read falls 3 residues short of the CDR3 end, and the missing part is taken from the germline J gene. The V gene's germline CDR1 is WNHNN and CDR2 SYGVQD (reference sequence). CDR3 length: 14 amino acids.

For this clone: Read coverage stops 3 residues before the CDR3 terminus; the germline J gene supplies the remainder. V usage is TRBV18 and J usage is TRBJ1-2; D is possibly TRBD1 (5 bases). From germline, CDR1 is KGHSH and CDR2 LQKENI. The CDR3 has 14 amino acids. The CDR3 sequence: CASSPPARGNDYTF. Partial CDR3 DNA: TGTGCCAGCTCACCACCCGCTCGGGGGAATGAC.